Shown below are 14 T cell receptor beta chains from a single sample sequenced in a study of cytomegalovirus exposure and HLA in healthy donors. PCR employed 60 Vbeta and 13 Jbeta primers. Repertoires were generated with immunoSEQ multiplex PCR, while TCRdb's copy carries only in-frame clones and drops some. The sample records around 190,000 clones, less than 85% being singletons. Sequenced material: PBMCs. The receptors were gathered from a man in his forties in good health and CMV-seronegative.

The rearrangement uses TRBV5-6 and TRBJ1-2; weak D call: TRBD1 (6 bases). V gave up 2 bases and J gave up 10 bases, with 15 bases separating them. CDR3 length: 13 amino acids. Germline CDR1 reads SGHDT; CDR2 reads YYEEEE. CDR3 bases: TGTGCCAGCAGCTTAGGGCAGGGGTTGGACTACACCTTC. This encodes CASSLGQGLDYTF.

V usage is TRBV19 and J usage is TRBJ1-2; D remains ambiguous. V was shortened by 3 bases and J by 6 bases, with 14 bases between the two germline ends. CDR1 and CDR2 from the germline V gene are LNHDA and SQIVND (reference sequence). The CDR3 totals 14 residues. CDR3 loop: CASSIRPAADGYTF. The CDR3 nucleotides are TGTGCCAGTAGTATCCGGCCGGCAGCGGATGGCTACACCTTC. Supplemented by reference TRBV19 and TRBJ1-2, the full variable domain reads DGGITQSPKYLFRKEGQNVTLSCEQNLNHDAMYWYRQDPGQGLRLIYYSQIVNDFQKGDIAEGYSVSREKKESFPLTVTSAQKNPTAFYLCASSIRPAADGYTFGSGTRLTVV.

V is TRBV7-9 and J is TRBJ2-1, with D possibly being TRBD2 (5 bases). V lost 1 base and J lost 9, with 13 bases in between. The germline gives CDR1 SEHNR, CDR2 FQNEAQ (reference sequence). This CDR3 comprises 14 residues. CDR3 DNA: TGTGCCAGCAGCTTAGAGGTGGGAGTTGGTGAGCAGTTCTTC. This sequence encodes CASSLEVGVGEQFF.

CDR3 DNA: TGTGCCAGCAGTTTATCGCGGGACGGAAGCAATCAGCCCCAGCATTTT. This encodes CASSLSRDGSNQPQHF. The chain links TRBV27 to TRBJ1-5, with D possibly being TRBD1 (5 bases). CDR1 MNHEY and CDR2 SMNVEV come from the germline V gene (reference sequence). The CDR3 contains 16 residues. Trimming took 0 bases from V and 1 from J, leaving 10 bases between them.

The V and J genes are TRBV19 and TRBJ1-2; 9 bases fit TRBD1. J gave up 8 bases and V 5 bases, and 3 bases lay outside the gene matches. There are 12 residues in the CDR3. Germline V gene sequence: CDR1 LNHDA, CDR2 SQIVND (reference sequence). The CDR3 sequence: CASSGQGRGYTF. The CDR3 DNA reads as TGTGCCAGTAGTGGACAGGGGCGCGGCTACACCTTC. Looking up the rest from reference TRBV19 and TRBJ1-2 gives the full variable domain: DGGITQSPKYLFRKEGQNVTLSCEQNLNHDAMYWYRQDPGQGLRLIYYSQIVNDFQKGDIAEGYSVSREKKESFPLTVTSAQKNPTAFYLCASSGQGRGYTFGSGTRLTVV.

V is TRBV14 and J is TRBJ2-7, with 8 bases that match TRBD2. Germline-derived CDR1 and CDR2 are SGHDN and FVKESK. The ends lost 2 bases at V and 2 bases at J; junction bases unmatched: 5. This CDR3 is 15 amino acids long. The CDR3 here is CASSQLGAGAYEQYF. Here the CDR3 DNA reads TGTGCCAGCAGCCAATTGGGAGCGGGGGCCTACGAGCAGTACTTC.

The V and J genes are TRBV5-1 and TRBJ1-2; no reliable D call. Per the germline V gene, CDR1 is SGHRS and CDR2 is YFSETQ. The CDR3 contains 14 residues. V was cut by 0 bases and J by 1 base, with 7 bases left in between. This chain's CDR3 is CASSLASRNYGYTF. CDR3 nucleotides: TGCGCCAGCAGCTTGGCTTCCCGTAACTATGGCTACACCTTC.

This clone was counted only a few times. The same CDR3 can be traced to other DNA sequences in this sample. V is TRBV15 and J is TRBJ1-2; TRBD1 aligns across 10 bases. The CDR3 is 15 residues long. CDR1 LNHNV and CDR2 YYDKDF come from the germline V gene (reference sequence). V dropped 0 bases and J dropped 6; count of bases not matched to a gene: 4. This CDR3 is CATSRDDRGRDGYTF. Here the CDR3 DNA reads TGTGCCACCAGCAGAGACGACAGGGGGCGGGATGGCTACACCTTC. Full variable domain (remainder filled in from reference TRBV15 and TRBJ1-2): DAMVIQNPRYQVTQFGKPVTLSCSQTLNHNVMYWYQQKSSQAPKLLFHYYDKDFNNEADTPDNFQSRRPNTSFCFLDIRSPGLGDTAMYLCATSRDDRGRDGYTFGSGTRLTVV.

The chain uses TRBV2 and TRBJ1-2; D possibly corresponds to TRBD1 (6 bases). CDR1 SNHLY and CDR2 FYNNEI come from the germline V gene. With 4 bases removed from V and 2 bases from J, the gap between germline ends came to 11 bases. The CDR3 has 14 residues. CDR3 protein: CASSGEGGNYGYTF. DNA of the CDR3: TGTGCCAGCAGTGGGGAGGGGGGCAACTATGGCTACACCTTC.

V is TRBV19 and J is TRBJ1-2, with a weak D call TRBD1 (5 bases). The CDR3 is made up of 14 amino acids. The germline V gene encodes CDR1 LNHDA and CDR2 SQIVND (reference sequence). The V gene lost 7 bases and the J gene lost 3 bases, with 15 bases spanning the gap. The CDR3 region has the DNA TGTGCCAGTAAGTCCGCACAGGTGTACTATGGCTACACCTTC. Protein sequence: CASKSAQVYYGYTF.

The rearrangement uses TRBV29-1 and TRBJ2-2; TRBD1 matches 11 bases. Germline CDR1 reads SQVTM; CDR2 reads ANQGSEA. V was pared by 0 bases and J by 7 bases, with 4 bases of the junction left unmatched. The CDR3 is 15 residues long. In DNA form, the CDR3 reads TGCAGCGTTGAAGAAGGACAGGGGGCCAACGGGGAGCTGTTTTTT. Its protein is CSVEEGQGANGELFF.

In its sample, this clone was seen a few times. The V call is TRBV6-6, the J call TRBJ1-2, with a weak D call TRBD1 (6 bases). V gave up 5 bases and J gave up 7 bases, with 11 bases separating them. Germline V gives CDR1 MNHNY, CDR2 SVGAGI (reference sequence). The CDR3 has 12 residues. CDR3 protein: CASSRDTAGYTF. For the CDR3, the DNA is TGTGCCAGCAGTCGGGACACCGCTGGCTACACCTTC.

The chain employs TRBV9 and TRBJ2-1, with 9 bases matching TRBD2. J was trimmed by 6 bases and V by 0 bases; bases with no gene match: 4. Germline V gene sequence: CDR1 SGDLS, CDR2 YYNGEE. CDR3 length equals 15 residues. CDR3 residues: CASSVGLAGINEQFF. The CDR3, as DNA: TGTGCCAGCAGCGTAGGCCTAGCGGGGATCAATGAGCAGTTCTTC.

This clone occurred once. At one of its ends the junction is not consistent with the germline gene, which may arise from a read error. The V and J genes are TRBV2 and TRBJ1-5; TRBD1 agrees at 7 bases. This CDR3 comprises 14 residues. Germline CDR1 reads SNHLY; CDR2 reads FYNNEI. CDR3 nucleotide sequence: TGTGCCAGCAATGAAGACAGGGTAAATCAGCCCCAGCATTTT. It translates to CASNEDRVNQPQHF.